One sample yielded the 18 T cell receptor beta chains listed below, sequenced in a study of T cell clonality in common variable immunodeficiency. Libraries were prepared by immunoSEQ multiplex PCR; TCRdb keeps only in-frame clonotypes and omits some of them. The repertoire consists of approximately 40,000 clones, none detected only once. Sequenced input: peripheral blood mononuclear cells. These receptors were taken from a person aged 18 to 70 in good health.

This clone appeared many times. The read ends 3 residues early relative to the CDR3; the germline J gene fills the gap. The chain uses TRBV20-1 and TRBJ2-7, with D possibly being TRBD2 (5 bases). With 5 bases removed from V and 2 bases from J, the gap between germline ends came to 19 bases. Germline V gives CDR1 DFQATT, CDR2 SNEGSKA (reference sequence). CDR3 size: 15 residues. This CDR3 is CSALSGGLLTYEQYF. The CDR3 bases that were read are TGCAGTGCTCTATCAGGCGGGCTCCTTACCTACGAG.

The table lists this clone with many counts. The observed sequence ends 3 residues before the CDR3 terminus, with the missing tail filled in from the germline J gene. The chain combines TRBV4-1 with TRBJ1-1; D is perhaps TRBD1 (6 bases). The CDR3 is 17 residues long. Trimming removed 1 base at V and 2 bases at J, with 17 bases between. Germline V gene lookup returns CDR1 MGHRA and CDR2 YSYEKL. Partial CDR3 DNA: TGCGCCAGCAGCCAAGGGGGGGGCCGAAGGAAAAACACTGAA. This codes for CASSQGGGRRKNTE. The entire CDR3 sequence reads CASSQGGGRRKNTEAFF.

This clone was seen ten or more times. The read falls 3 residues short of the CDR3 end, and the missing part is taken from the germline J gene. The chain combines TRBV7-9 with TRBJ1-2, with a weak D call TRBD1 (6 bases). This CDR3 spans 14 amino acids. The V end was cut by 8 bases, the J end by 3 bases, with 16 bases between. Germline V gene data show CDR1 as SEHNR and CDR2 as FQNEAQ (reference sequence). CDR3: CASGETGIDYGYTF. The DNA read from the CDR3 is TGTGCCAGCGGTGAAACAGGGATCGACTATGGC.

This clone was counted ten times or more. The CDR3 end falls 3 residues outside the read, so it is completed with the germline J gene. The V gene is TRBV28, the J gene TRBJ1-2; D is perhaps TRBD1 (6 bases). CDR3 length: 13 amino acids. Deletions cut 2 bases from V and 4 bases from J, with 8 bases between. Per germline, CDR1 MDHEN and CDR2 SYDVKM. Partial CDR3 DNA: TGTGCCAGCAGTTTAGGCAGGGGCTATGGC. Translating gives CASSLGRGYG. The entire CDR3 protein is CASSLGRGYGYTF.

At least ten counts were recorded for this clone. Read coverage stops 3 residues before the CDR3 terminus; the germline J gene supplies the remainder. The chain has TRBV19 and TRBJ2-1, with TRBD2 matching over 13 bases. The trim removed 2 bases at V and 8 bases at J, leaving 3 bases unmatched. Germline-derived CDR1 and CDR2 are LNHDA and SQIVND (reference sequence). The CDR3 totals 15 residues. CDR3 amino acids: CASSITSGRVYEQFF. CDR3 DNA (partial): TGTGCCAGTAGTATAACTAGCGGGAGGGTTTATGAG.

In this sample, this clone turned up many times. The read falls 3 residues short of the CDR3 end, and the missing part is taken from the germline J gene. The chain is built from TRBV5-1 and TRBJ2-7; 7 bases align to TRBD1. V dropped 1 base and J dropped 1; count of bases not matched to a gene: 5. CDR1 and CDR2 from the germline V gene are SGHRS and YFSETQ. This CDR3 contains 15 residues. The sequenced part of the CDR3 DNA is TGCGCCAGCAGCTTGTTGGGGACAGAATCCTACGAG. Translation: CASSLLGTESYE. In full, the CDR3 reads CASSLLGTESYEQYF.

This clone was seen ten or more times. The sequence runs out 3 residues before the end of the CDR3; the remainder is reconstructed from the germline J gene. The gene calls are TRBV7-9 and TRBJ2-1, with D possibly being TRBD2 (6 bases). Germline assignment: CDR1 SEHNR and CDR2 FQNEAQ (reference sequence). Trimming took off 5 bases at V and 0 bases at J, with 8 bases between the two ends. The CDR3 loop spans 14 amino acids. This CDR3 is CASSRGSSYNEQFF. The part of the CDR3 DNA that was read is TGTGCCAGCAGCCGGGGGAGCTCCTACAATGAG.

This clone appeared many times. The read halts 3 residues ahead of the CDR3 end, with the missing end drawn from the germline J gene. J is TRBJ1-1 and V is TRBV20-1, with D possibly matching TRBD1 (6 bases). Germline V CDR1 and CDR2: DFQATT, SNEGSKA (reference sequence). This CDR3 has 13 residues. The CDR3 bases that were read are TGCAGTGCTAGAGATGGGCGGGGGGCGAGG. Amino acid sequence: CSARDGRGAR. The CDR3 in its entirety is CSARDGRGARAFF.

This clone has at least ten counts. The read falls 3 residues short of the CDR3 end, and the missing part is taken from the germline J gene. This sequence joins TRBV7-2 and TRBJ2-3, with TRBD2 identical over 9 bases. Germline lookup yields CDR1 SGHTA and CDR2 FQGNSA. V shed 3 bases and J 3 bases; nucleotides not matched to a gene: 1. This CDR3 comprises 14 residues. The CDR3 DNA, read in part, is TGTGCCAGCAGCTTTAGCGGGGGAACAGATACG. Protein product: CASSFSGGTDT. The full CDR3 is CASSFSGGTDTQYF.

This clone was seen ten or more times. The read comes to an end 3 residues before the CDR3 does, leaving the germline J gene to fill in the end. The genes are TRBV4-2 and TRBJ1-2; D is possibly TRBD1 (6 bases). Per germline, CDR1 LGHNA and CDR2 YNFKEQ. Trimming cost V 3 bases and J 5 bases, with 13 bases left between them. The CDR3 totals 14 residues. The sequenced CDR3 bases are TGTGCCAGCAGCCAGGAACAGGGTTGGTATGGC. Encoded protein: CASSQEQGWYG. The whole CDR3 protein reads CASSQEQGWYGYTF.

Ten or more counts support this clone. Read data end 3 residues before the CDR3 end; the end is taken from the germline J gene. The rearrangement uses TRBV7-6 and TRBJ1-1, with D possibly TRBD1 on 5 matching bases. The CDR3 is 14 amino acids. Per the germline V gene, CDR1 is SGHVS and CDR2 is FNYEAQ. V lost 4 bases and J 5 bases, leaving 14 bases between the germline ends. CDR3 bases read: TGTGCCAGCAGCTCAGGAGGGGTTGGGACTGAA. As protein: CASSSGGVGTE. From start to end, the CDR3 is CASSSGGVGTEAFF.

There are many counts of this clone. The read terminates 3 residues before the CDR3 end, so the remaining end is supplied by the germline J gene. The V and J genes are TRBV15 and TRBJ2-3; TRBD2 agrees at 10 bases. The CDR3 length is 21 residues. V lost 0 bases to trimming and J lost 0 bases; unmatched junction nucleotides: 15. The V gene's germline CDR1 is LNHNV and CDR2 YYDKDF (reference sequence). The covered CDR3 bases are TGTGCCACCAGCAGAGATAGCGGAACTAGCGGGATTCCCTATAGCACAGATACG. This sequence encodes CATSRDSGTSGIPYSTDT. The CDR3, in full, reads CATSRDSGTSGIPYSTDTQYF.

In its sample, this clone was seen many times. The CDR3 extends 3 residues past the end of the read, so its final part is completed from the germline J gene. The gene calls are TRBV19 and TRBJ1-2; 11 bases line up with TRBD1. The CDR3 loop spans 14 amino acids. Per the germline V gene, CDR1 is LNHDA and CDR2 is SQIVND (reference sequence). Partial CDR3 DNA: TGTGCCAGCGGGTCAAGGACAGGGGGCAAGGGC. It encodes CASGSRTGGKG. In full, the CDR3 is CASGSRTGGKGYTF. The whole variable domain, filled in from reference TRBV19 and TRBJ1-2, reads DGGITQSPKYLFRKEGQNVTLSCEQNLNHDAMYWYRQDPGQGLRLIYYSQIVNDFQKGDIAEGYSVSREKKESFPLTVTSAQKNPTAFYLCASGSRTGGKGYTFGSGTRLTVV.

This clone was observed at least ten times. The read finishes 3 residues shy of the CDR3 end, and the germline J gene is used to complete it. The chain couples TRBV2 to TRBJ2-3; D may be TRBD2 (6 bases). CDR3 length equals 15 residues. Germline-derived CDR1 and CDR2 are SNHLY and FYNNEI. V gave up 6 bases and J gave up 1 base, with 14 bases separating them. CDR3 bases read: TGTGCCAGCAGGCGTAGCGGAACTCGCACAGATACG. Amino acids: CASRRSGTRTDT. The full CDR3 is CASRRSGTRTDTQYF.

This clone was detected only a few times. The read stops 3 residues short of the end of the CDR3; the missing end is completed from the germline J gene. The chain joins TRBV7-3 to TRBJ2-2; 7 nucleotides agree with TRBD2. The CDR3 extends over 18 amino acids. The germline V gene has CDR1 SGHTA and CDR2 FQGTGA. The trim removed 4 bases at V and 5 bases at J, leaving 16 bases unmatched. CDR3 in amino acids: CASSSSPWEGRATGELFF. Partial CDR3 DNA: TGTGCCAGCAGCTCTTCTCCGTGGGAGGGCAGGGCTACCGGGGAG.

Concerning this clone itself: The read falls 3 residues short of the CDR3 end, and the missing part is taken from the germline J gene. The chain couples TRBV18 to TRBJ1-4; possibly TRBD1 for D (5 bases). The germline gives CDR1 KGHSH, CDR2 LQKENI. This CDR3 is built from 14 residues. V was pared by 6 bases and J by 4 bases, with 12 bases between. The CDR3 loop reads CASSSRQNNEKLFF. The sequenced CDR3 bases are TGTGCCAGCTCCTCCCGACAGAATAATGAAAAA.

This clone was seen ten or more times. The read falls 3 residues short of the CDR3 end, and the missing part is taken from the germline J gene. The chain uses TRBV5-6 and TRBJ1-2; possible D gene TRBD1, 6 bases. Germline assignment: CDR1 SGHDT and CDR2 YYEEEE. The CDR3 is 15 amino acids. With 2 bases removed from V and 5 bases from J, the gap between germline ends came to 16 bases. CDR3 DNA (partial): TGTGCCAGCAGCTTCACGCAGGAAGGGGGATATGGC. Protein sequence: CASSFTQEGGYG. The whole CDR3 sequence reads CASSFTQEGGYGYTF.

This clone was observed many times. The observed sequence ends 3 residues before the CDR3 terminus, with the missing tail filled in from the germline J gene. The gene calls are TRBV6-2 or TRBV6-3 and TRBJ1-6; tentatively, D is TRBD1 (6 bases). The V gene's germline CDR1 is MNHEY and CDR2 SVGEGT. CDR3 length: 14 amino acids. With 6 bases removed from V and 7 bases from J, the gap between germline ends came to 13 bases. The covered CDR3 bases are TGTGCCAGCAGCCAAGACAGGTCGAATTCACCC. Residues: CASSQDRSNSP. The whole CDR3 protein is CASSQDRSNSPLHF.